These 32 T cell receptor beta chains share one sample of origin, sequenced in a study of cytomegalovirus exposure and HLA in healthy donors. The PCR was carried out with 60 Vbeta primers and 13 Jbeta primers. Method: immunoSEQ multiplex PCR; TCRdb's copy keeps in-frame clones and lacks some. The sample consists of some 150,000 clones, 87% of them appearing once. Sequencing was done on a sample of PBMCs. The receptors were gathered from a woman in her twenties or thirties in good health and CMV-seronegative.

The chain has TRBV7-2 and TRBJ2-3; 12 bases map to TRBD2. The ends lost 2 bases at V and 0 bases at J; junction bases unmatched: 9. Looked up from germline, CDR1 is SGHTA and CDR2 is FQGNSA. The CDR3 covers 19 residues. CDR3 in DNA: TGTGCCAGCAGCTTATCTCTAACTAGCGGGGGGTCGAGCACAGATACGCAGTATTTT. Translating it yields CASSLSLTSGGSSTDTQYF.

This clone was recorded only once. The chain joins TRBV19 to TRBJ2-1; 10 bases are a match to TRBD1. CDR3 length equals 17 residues. Trimming removed 4 bases from V and 3 bases from J; junction bases left unmatched: 9. Germline-derived CDR1 and CDR2 are LNHDA and SQIVND (reference sequence). The chain's CDR3 is CASSSPAGTGVYNEQFF. CDR3 coding DNA: TGTGCCAGTAGTAGCCCCGCCGGGACAGGGGTCTACAATGAGCAGTTCTTC.

This chain uses TRBV5-1 with TRBJ2-5, with no clear D. The DNA end favors TRBJ2-7, so the J call may be wrong. The CDR3 spans 14 residues. CDR1 and CDR2 from the germline V gene are SGHRS and YFSETQ. The CDR3, as DNA: TGCGCCAGCTCACCCTTTGCGGATTATTACGAGCAGTACTTC. It is translated as CASSPFADYYEQYF.

V is TRBV5-1 and J is TRBJ2-3; TRBD1 aligns across 7 bases. CDR1 and CDR2 (germline): SGHRS, YFSETQ. The length of the CDR3 is 15 residues. With 4 bases clipped from V and 2 bases from J, the junction kept 7 bases outside the gene matches. The CDR3 nucleotides read TGCGCCAGCAGCCCCCGAGACAGGGTCACAGATACGCAGTATTTT. Residues: CASSPRDRVTDTQYF.

The V call is TRBV6-1, the J call TRBJ2-1, with TRBD1 matching over 8 bases. Trimming at V came to 4 bases and at J to 14 bases, leaving 10 bases not matched to a gene. Germline values: CDR1 MNHNS, CDR2 SASEGT. The CDR3 runs to 13 residues. The DNA for the CDR3 is TGTGCCAGCAGTGGGGGACAGGTCGAACTGAAGTTCTTC. As protein: CASSGGQVELKFF.

The chain uses TRBV18 and TRBJ1-2, with D unresolved. This CDR3 spans 14 amino acids. Trimming removed 3 bases from V and 5 bases from J, with 13 bases in between. Germline CDR1 reads KGHSH; CDR2 reads LQKENI. CDR3 sequence reads: CASSPGLRAYGYTF. CDR3 DNA sequence: TGTGCCAGCTCACCGGGTCTGCGGGCGTATGGCTACACCTTC.

The chain employs TRBV6-5 and TRBJ2-5; D is uncertain. CDR1 is MNHEY, CDR2 SVGAGI, per germline. The CDR3 sequence is 15 residues long. V was pared by 2 bases and J by 5 bases, with 15 bases between. The CDR3 nucleotides are TGTGCCAGCAGTTACAGCGCAAGATCCGGGGAGACCCAGTACTTC. Translation: CASSYSARSGETQYF.

CDR3 nucleotide sequence: TGTGCCAGCAGAATGAGCCAGAGGAATTCACCCCTCCACTTT. It specifies CASRMSQRNSPLHF. J is TRBJ1-6 and V is TRBV2, with D unresolved. Germline V lookup: CDR1 SNHLY, CDR2 FYNNEI. Trimming removed 6 bases at V and 7 bases at J, with 13 bases between. CDR3 length equals 14 residues. Using reference TRBV2 and TRBJ1-6 for the parts outside the CDR3, the full variable domain is EPEVTQTPSHQVTQMGQEVILRCVPISNHLYFYWYRQILGQKVEFLVSFYNNEISEKSEIFDDQFSVERPDGSNFTLKIRSTKLEDSAMYFCASRMSQRNSPLHFGNGTRLTVT.

This chain links TRBV5-1 with TRBJ2-1; 8 bases map to TRBD2. J lost 1 base, V lost 4 bases, and 16 bases had no gene match. The CDR3 contains 19 residues. Germline assignment: CDR1 SGHRS and CDR2 YFSETQ. The CDR3 DNA is TGCGCCAGCAGCCCCTGGGGAGGGGATAGCGGGATATCCTACAATGAGCAGTTCTTC. Residues: CASSPWGGDSGISYNEQFF.

The chain uses TRBV4-2 and TRBJ1-3, with D perhaps matching TRBD1 (6 bases). From germline, CDR1 is LGHNA and CDR2 YNFKEQ. The CDR3 sequence is 19 residues long. V was pared by 4 bases and J by 0 bases, with 22 bases between. CDR3 region: CASSLNRVLGTYSGNTIYF. CDR3 nucleotide sequence: TGTGCCAGCAGCCTCAACAGGGTTTTGGGTACCTACTCTGGAAACACCATATATTTT.

This clone was observed a single time. The V gene is TRBV5-1, the J gene TRBJ2-2; no definite D call. Deletions cut 2 bases from V and 2 bases from J, with 19 bases between. Germline V gene data show CDR1 as SGHRS and CDR2 as YFSETQ. The CDR3 sequence is 18 residues long. The CDR3 DNA follows: TGCGCCAGCAGCTTTATAGGCGGCGGAGTCGGAAACACCGGGGAGCTGTTTTTT. Encoded protein: CASSFIGGGVGNTGELFF.

This chain links TRBV18 with TRBJ2-7; 12 positions agree with TRBD1. This CDR3 contains 18 residues. Germline V lookup: CDR1 KGHSH, CDR2 LQKENI. Unmatched junction bases numbered 10, after V lost 3 bases and J lost 1 base. The CDR3, as DNA: TGTGCCAGCTCACCGGGACAGGGGGCTAAATTTGGATCCTACGAGCAGTACTTC. It yields the protein CASSPGQGAKFGSYEQYF.

The CDR3 here is CASTRTGGESDEQYF. The CDR3 nucleotides are TGTGCCAGCACCCGAACAGGGGGCGAATCTGACGAGCAGTACTTC. The V call is TRBV13, the J call TRBJ2-7; 9 nucleotides agree with TRBD1. The CDR3 is made up of 15 amino acids. The V gene end was trimmed by 7 bases and the J gene end by 5 bases; junction bases not matched to a gene: 12. Germline CDR1 reads PRHDT; CDR2 reads FYEKMQ (reference sequence).

This sequence joins TRBV28 and TRBJ2-7, with 9 bases matching TRBD2. The CDR3 contains 16 residues. Per the germline V gene, CDR1 is MDHEN and CDR2 is SYDVKM. After removal of 5 bases from V and 2 bases from J, the junction contained 10 bases not matched to a gene. The CDR3 DNA sequence: TGTGCCAGCAGTGCCCCTGTGGCGGGAGGGCCCTACGAGCAGTACTTC. Protein product: CASSAPVAGGPYEQYF.

V is TRBV5-1 and J is TRBJ1-1; TRBD1 might be the D (6 bases). Germline V gives CDR1 SGHRS, CDR2 YFSETQ. Trimming took 3 bases from V and 4 from J, leaving 10 bases between them. There are 13 residues in the CDR3. CDR3 region: CASSWRGGTEAFF. CDR3 nucleotide sequence: TGCGCCAGCAGCTGGAGGGGGGGCACTGAAGCTTTCTTT. The full variable domain, rest sourced from reference TRBV5-1 and TRBJ1-1, is KAGVTQTPRYLIKTRGQQVTLSCSPISGHRSVSWYQQTPGQGLQFLFEYFSETQRNKGNFPGRFSGRQFSNSRSEMNVSTLELGDSALYLCASSWRGGTEAFFGQGTRLTVV.

The J gene is TRBJ1-2, the V gene TRBV5-1; perhaps TRBD1 as D (5 bases). This CDR3 is 13 amino acids long. V was trimmed by 1 base and J by 7 bases, leaving 11 bases between them. Germline-derived CDR1 and CDR2 are SGHRS and YFSETQ. In nucleotides, the CDR3 is TGCGCCAGCAGCTTGAATAGGGGCGGTGGCTACACCTTC. Its protein is CASSLNRGGGYTF.

The chain links TRBV30 to TRBJ2-1; tentative D call: TRBD2 (5 bases). Germline CDR1 is GTSNPN and CDR2 is SVGIG (reference sequence). The CDR3 loop spans 15 amino acids. The V gene lost 0 bases and the J gene lost 6 bases, with 15 bases spanning the gap. The CDR3 spells CAWSVGSVVINEQFF. CDR3 nucleotides: TGTGCCTGGAGTGTGGGTAGCGTAGTTATCAATGAGCAGTTCTTC.

The chain employs TRBV5-4 and TRBJ2-2; D unresolved. This CDR3 spans 13 amino acids. CDR1 and CDR2 (germline): SGHNT, YYREEE (reference sequence). V lost 4 bases to trimming and J lost 3 bases, with 7 bases between them. CDR3 in amino acids: CASSRSDTGELFF. The CDR3 DNA sequence: TGTGCCAGCAGCCGTTCAGACACCGGGGAGCTGTTTTTT.

This chain joins TRBV7-2 and TRBJ2-1; D may be TRBD2 (6 bases). Germline-derived CDR1 and CDR2 are SGHTA and FQGNSA. V was shortened by 10 bases and J by 10 bases, with 17 bases between the two germline ends. CDR3 length: 12 residues. CDR3 nucleotide sequence: TGTGCCATGGGGTTCGGGGGAAGGGAGCAGTTCTTC. This translates into CAMGFGGREQFF.

V usage is TRBV6-1 and J usage is TRBJ2-2, with 7 positions matching TRBD2. This CDR3 region has 15 residues. V gave up 6 bases and J gave up 2 bases; unmatched junction bases: 6. The V gene's germline CDR1 is MNHNS and CDR2 SASEGT. The CDR3 region has the DNA TGTGCCAGCAGGGGGAGGGACGGTAACACCGGGGAGCTGTTTTTT. Amino acid sequence: CASRGRDGNTGELFF.

The chain has TRBV28 and TRBJ2-5; the match to TRBD2 covers 10 bases. This CDR3 contains 16 residues. The germline V gene encodes CDR1 MDHEN and CDR2 SYDVKM. Trimming removed 3 bases from V and 1 base from J; junction bases left unmatched: 5. CDR3 DNA: TGTGCCAGCAGTTTTAATGGACTAGCGGCCCAAGAGACCCAGTACTTC. Its protein product is CASSFNGLAAQETQYF. The full variable domain, completed using reference TRBV28 and TRBJ2-5, is DVKVTQSSRYLVKRTGEKVFLECVQDMDHENMFWYRQDPGLGLRLIYFSYDVKMKEKGDIPEGYSVSREKKERFSLILESASTNQTSMYLCASSFNGLAAQETQYFGPGTRLLVL.

To note about this clone: At one boundary the junction diverges from the germline segment, which might be a read error. Other DNA sequences in this specimen translate into the identical CDR3. The J gene is TRBJ2-5, the V gene TRBV5-1, with TRBD2 matching over 13 bases. The CDR3 runs to 16 residues. The germline V gene has CDR1 SGHRS and CDR2 YFSETQ. CDR3 sequence reads: CASSLRTSGSKETQYF. DNA of the CDR3: TGCGCCAGCAGCCTCCGGACTAGCGGGAGTAAAGAGACTCAGTACTTC. The full variable domain, in which reference TRBV5-1 and TRBJ2-5 provide the parts outside the CDR3, is KAGVTQTPRYLIKTRGQQVTLSCSPISGHRSVSWYQQTPGQGLQFLFEYFSETQRNKGNFPGRFSGRQFSNSRSEMNVSTLELGDSALYLCASSLRTSGSKETQYFGPGTRLLVL.

The chain carries TRBV6-1 and TRBJ2-7, with TRBD1 identical over 8 bases. The V segment lost 4 bases and the J segment 6 bases; nucleotides outside the gene matches: 11. This CDR3 region has 15 residues. Germline V gives CDR1 MNHNS, CDR2 SASEGT. The CDR3 DNA reads as TGTGCCAGCAGTGCTTCGACAGGGGTTTCTTCCGAGCAGTACTTC. It translates to CASSASTGVSSEQYF.

V gene TRBV4-2 combines with J gene TRBJ2-3; 7 bases line up with TRBD1. The CDR3 has 15 residues. V dropped 6 bases and J dropped 0; count of bases not matched to a gene: 6. CDR1 and CDR2 from the germline V gene are LGHNA and YNFKEQ. The CDR3 region is CASRTTGISTDTQYF. CDR3 nucleotides: TGTGCCAGCAGGACGACAGGGATTAGCACAGATACGCAGTATTTT.

This chain connects TRBV4-1 to TRBJ2-3; a possible D gene is TRBD2 (6 bases). Germline CDR1 is MGHRA and CDR2 is YSYEKL. The CDR3 consists of 16 residues. With 4 bases removed from V and 0 bases from J, the gap between germline ends came to 14 bases. Here the CDR3 reads CASSPLHGSSTDTQYF. The CDR3 DNA is TGCGCCAGCAGCCCCCTCCACGGGAGTAGCACAGATACGCAGTATTTT.

The chain carries TRBV4-1 and TRBJ2-3; TRBD2 might be the D (6 bases). Trimming left V 3 bases short and J 5 bases short, with 12 bases between. There are 14 residues in the CDR3. The V gene's germline CDR1 is MGHRA and CDR2 YSYEKL. The CDR3: CASSQAGRIDTQYF. CDR3 in DNA: TGCGCCAGCAGCCAGGCGGGACGAATAGATACGCAGTATTTT.

This clone occurred once. The rearrangement uses TRBV10-1 and TRBJ2-4; TRBD1 matches 9 bases. V lost 6 bases to trimming and J lost 0 bases; unmatched junction nucleotides: 12. The CDR3 length is 18 residues. Per germline, CDR1 WNHNN and CDR2 SYGVQD (reference sequence). CDR3: CASSNGPGQGLAKNIQYF. CDR3 coding DNA: TGCGCCAGCAGCAACGGACCGGGACAGGGACTAGCCAAAAACATTCAGTACTTC.

Points on this clone: The DNA is omitted, as the CDR3 cannot be located on it reliably, and the CDR3 follows TCRdb's listing. Other DNA sequences of this sample code for an identical CDR3. The rearrangement uses TRBV19 and TRBJ1-2. Including both end residues, the CDR3 is 12 amino acids long. Germline V gives CDR1 LNHDA, CDR2 SQIVND (reference sequence). This chain's CDR3 is CASSISVYGYTF.

The chain carries TRBV10-3 and TRBJ2-6; the D is unclear. The V and J ends lost 3 bases and 0 bases respectively, with 12 bases between them. The CDR3 covers 17 residues. The germline gives CDR1 ENHRY, CDR2 SYGVKD. CDR3 DNA: TGTGCCATCAGTGACGGCAGGCTTAGCTCTGGGGCCAACGTCCTGACTTTC. It is translated as CAISDGRLSSGANVLTF.

This chain uses TRBV2 with TRBJ1-2; 9 nucleotides align to TRBD1. The CDR3 consists of 14 residues. The germline V gene has CDR1 SNHLY and CDR2 FYNNEI. V shed 8 bases and J 2 bases; nucleotides not matched to a gene: 6. Written as DNA, the CDR3 is TGTGCCAGCTTCGGGACAGGGTGGAACTATGGCTACACCTTC. Translation: CASFGTGWNYGYTF.

The rearrangement uses TRBV10-2 and TRBJ1-1; TRBD1 might be the D (6 bases). This CDR3 has 13 residues. In germline, CDR1 is WSHSY, CDR2 SAAADI. Trimming pared 7 bases from V and 0 bases from J, leaving 9 bases between. The CDR3 sequence is CASMGTMNTEAFF. CDR3 sequence (DNA): TGCGCCAGCATGGGGACAATGAACACTGAAGCTTTCTTT.

The chain combines TRBV6-1 with TRBJ1-1; D remains ambiguous. Deletions cut 1 base from V and 2 bases from J, with 14 bases between. Germline-derived CDR1 and CDR2 are MNHNS and SASEGT. This CDR3 has 16 residues. The CDR3, as DNA: TGTGCCAGCAGTGAAGGGGCAGGTCCCGCTAACACTGAAGCTTTCTTT. Translated, it gives CASSEGAGPANTEAFF.